These 26 T cell receptor beta chains share one sample of origin, sequenced in a study of T-cell reconstitution after alpha-beta-depleted transplantation in children. Unique molecular identifiers were incorporated into the prepared TCRbeta library. TCRdb re-derived calls from the PCR reads in MiXCR, one entry per CDR3 protein. Of some 600,000 distinct CDR3 sequences in the sample, roughly 17% are singletons; the top ten hold around 0.96%. Sequences were derived from PBMCs from the stem cell graft donor, sampled from the stem cell graft. Source of these receptors: a human donor who donated a stem cell graft to a child with acute myeloid leukemia.

This clonotype was seen a handful of times. The V and J genes are TRBV5-1 and TRBJ2-7; TRBD1 aligns across 11 bases. Per germline, CDR1 SGHRS and CDR2 YFSETQ. The CDR3 is 14 residues long. V was pared by 2 bases and J by 8 bases, with 6 bases of the junction left unmatched. CDR3 bases: TGCGCCAGCAGCTTCGGACAGGGGGCAAGACAGCAGTACTTC. Its protein is CASSFGQGARQQYF.

This clonotype was counted at least ten times. The genes are TRBV5-5 and TRBJ2-7, with a possible D match to TRBD1 (5 bases). The CDR3 contains 15 residues. Per the germline V gene, CDR1 is SGHKS and CDR2 is YYEKEE (reference sequence). V dropped 0 bases and J dropped 2 bases, with 12 bases sitting between them. The CDR3 DNA sequence: TGTGCCAGCAGCTTGGAGGTTCCAGGGCCCTACGAGCAGTACTTC. It codes for CASSLEVPGPYEQYF. The full variable domain, completed using reference TRBV5-5 and TRBJ2-7, is DAGVTQSPTHLIKTRGQQVTLRCSPISGHKSVSWYQQVLGQGPQFIFQYYEKEERGRGNFPDRFSARQFPNYSSELNVNALLLGDSALYLCASSLEVPGPYEQYFGPGTRLTVT.

This clonotype was counted between two and nine times. V and J are TRBV28 and TRBJ1-1; D remains ambiguous. The length of the CDR3 is 15 residues. Between the trimmed V and J ends, which lost 5 bases and 4 bases, there was a span of 17 bases. Germline V gene sequence: CDR1 MDHEN, CDR2 SYDVKM. The DNA of the CDR3 is TGTGCCAGCAGTGCCTTAATCGGGCGGAGCACTGAAGCTTTCTTT. It yields the protein CASSALIGRSTEAFF.

The sample holds many counts of this clonotype. This chain uses TRBV20-1 with TRBJ2-7; TRBD1 or TRBD2 may be the D gene (5 bases each). The length of the CDR3 is 14 residues. Per germline, CDR1 DFQATT and CDR2 SNEGSKA (reference sequence). Trimming left V 0 bases short and J 2 bases short, with 11 bases between. CDR3 in DNA: TGCAGTGCTAGAGAACTAGACAGACCCTACGAGCAGTACTTC. The encoded protein is CSARELDRPYEQYF.

The chain uses TRBV5-1 and TRBJ1-6, with TRBD1 as a possible D gene (5 bases). This CDR3 region has 16 residues. The germline V and J ends were trimmed by 4 bases and 5 bases, with 16 bases remaining between them. The germline V gene encodes CDR1 SGHRS and CDR2 YFSETQ. DNA of the CDR3: TGCGCCAGCAGCCAAGATCCGGGACGGGATAATTCACCCCTCCACTTT. It encodes CASSQDPGRDNSPLHF.

The rearrangement uses TRBV6-6 and TRBJ1-5; D possibly corresponds to TRBD1 (5 bases). The CDR3 consists of 13 residues. Germline V gene lookup returns CDR1 MNHNY and CDR2 SVGAGI (reference sequence). V lost 5 bases and J 11 bases, leaving 16 bases between the germline ends. The CDR3 reads CASSRRGGRTQHF. The CDR3, as DNA: TGTGCCAGCAGTCGTCGGGGGGGAAGGACCCAGCATTTT.

This clonotype has more than one count but fewer than ten. The chain is built from TRBV4-3 and TRBJ1-5; the D is unclear. Between the trimmed V and J ends, which lost 0 bases and 4 bases, there was a span of 10 bases. The CDR3 spans 15 residues. Germline V lookup: CDR1 LGHNA, CDR2 YSLEER. CDR3 region: CASSQDRVLNQPQHF. In nucleotides, the CDR3 is TGCGCCAGCAGCCAAGATAGGGTATTAAATCAGCCCCAGCATTTT.

Points on this clonotype: A much larger clone differs by one base, so this may be a read error. The rearrangement uses TRBV20-1 and TRBJ2-5, with D perhaps matching TRBD1 (5 bases). Per the germline V gene, CDR1 is DFQATT and CDR2 is SNEGSKA (reference sequence). V gave up 6 bases and J gave up 5 bases, with 19 bases separating them. This CDR3 spans 14 amino acids. The CDR3 loop is CSAPSPQARETQYF. In DNA, the CDR3 is TGCAGTGCCCCAAGTCCACAGGCGCGTGAGACCCAGTACTTC.

At least ten counts were recorded for this clonotype. The DNA for the CDR3 is TGCAGTGCTAGAGATGAAGGGGATTCCCCTTACTACGAGCAGTACGTC. This encodes CSARDEGDSPYYEQYV. V is TRBV20-1 and J is TRBJ2-7; possibly TRBD1 for D (5 bases). V was trimmed by 0 bases and J by 3 bases, leaving 18 bases between them. The CDR3 is 16 residues long. Germline CDR1 is DFQATT and CDR2 is SNEGSKA (reference sequence).

This chain uses TRBV12-5 with TRBJ1-5; D remains ambiguous. Trimming took off 6 bases at V and 0 bases at J, with 9 bases between the two ends. This CDR3 is built from 14 residues. From germline, CDR1 is LGHNT and CDR2 FRNRAP. CDR3 loop: CASGPGNSNQPQHF. Here the CDR3 DNA reads TGTGCTAGTGGACCGGGGAATAGCAATCAGCCCCAGCATTTT.

This clonotype has only a few counts. V is TRBV11-3 and J is TRBJ1-1; no reliable D call. The CDR3 is made up of 17 amino acids. The germline V gene has CDR1 SGHNT and CDR2 YENEEA. V lost 3 bases, J lost 5 bases, and 22 bases lay in between. The CDR3 DNA reads as TGTGCCAGCAGCTTTGAAGTTATGCCTCAGGTGGAAACTGAAGCTTTCTTT. It translates to CASSFEVMPQVETEAFF.

The sample holds a few counts of this clonotype. V is TRBV24-1 and J is TRBJ2-1, with TRBD1 matching 11 bases. Looked up from germline, CDR1 is KGHDR and CDR2 is SFDVKD. CDR3 length equals 18 residues. V shed 4 bases and J 3 bases; nucleotides not matched to a gene: 10. The CDR3, as DNA: TGTGCCACCAGTGACCCAGCCCAAGGGACAGGGGGCTACAATGAGCAGTTCTTC. It is translated as CATSDPAQGTGGYNEQFF.

This clonotype appeared a few times. The chain recombines TRBV12-3 or TRBV12-4 with TRBJ2-3; tentative D call: TRBD1 (8 bases). Trimming pared 2 bases from V and 5 bases from J, leaving 17 bases between. The CDR3 is made up of 16 amino acids. DNA of the CDR3: TGTGCCAGCAGTTTATCTGGTACAGGGGGGGGAGATACGCAGTATTTT. Its protein product is CASSLSGTGGGDTQYF.

This clonotype has a handful of counts. The J gene is TRBJ2-3, the V gene TRBV20-1, with TRBD1 identical over 7 bases. This CDR3 region has 11 residues. Trimming removed 7 bases from V and 8 bases from J; junction bases left unmatched: 6. The germline gives CDR1 DFQATT, CDR2 SNEGSKA (reference sequence). In DNA form, the CDR3 reads TGCAGTGTTACAGGGGTTAGTACGCAGTATTTT. Translated: CSVTGVSTQYF.

The genes are TRBV25-1 and TRBJ2-1, with D uncertain. The CDR3 spans 16 residues. Germline CDR1 and CDR2: MGHDK and SYGVNS. Trimming removed 5 bases at V and 3 bases at J, with 17 bases between. The CDR3 nucleotides are TGTGCCAGCAGTCCTGCTCTAGGGCCCGACTACAATGAGCAGTTCTTC. Protein product: CASSPALGPDYNEQFF. Drawing the rest from reference TRBV25-1 and TRBJ2-1, the complete variable domain is EADIYQTPRYLVIGTGKKITLECSQTMGHDKMYWYQQDPGMELHLIHYSYGVNSTEKGDLSSESTVSRIRTEHFPLTLESARPSHTSQYLCASSPALGPDYNEQFFGPGTRLTVL.

V and J are TRBV6-1 and TRBJ2-7; possible D gene TRBD2, 6 bases. The CDR3 has 15 amino acids. Per germline, CDR1 MNHNS and CDR2 SASEGT. Written as DNA, the CDR3 is TGTGCCAGCAGTGTCTCCGGGACTTCCTCCTACGACCAGTACGTC. Amino acid sequence: CASSVSGTSSYDQYV.

This rearrangement joins TRBV24-1 to TRBJ2-5, with 7 positions matching TRBD1. The germline CDR1 and CDR2 sequences are KGHDR and SFDVKD. The CDR3 extends over 15 amino acids. The J segment lost 3 bases and the V segment lost 6 bases, leaving 9 bases of the junction unmatched. CDR3 sequence (DNA): TGTGCCACCAGTCTCCCAGGGACAGAAGAAGAGACCCAGTACTTC. It is translated as CATSLPGTEEETQYF.

This clonotype was found a few times. The chain joins TRBV2 to TRBJ1-1; D gene unclear. The CDR3 runs to 16 residues. Per germline, CDR1 SNHLY and CDR2 FYNNEI. V gave up 2 bases and J gave up 1 base, with 14 bases separating them. Here the CDR3 DNA reads TGTGCCAGCAGTGAAAGGGTAAAGGGCCCGAACACTGAAGCTTTCTTT. Residues: CASSERVKGPNTEAFF.

The sample holds many counts of this clonotype. V gene TRBV9 combines with J gene TRBJ2-3; D is undetermined. V dropped 1 base and J dropped 0 bases, with 6 bases sitting between them. Germline CDR1 is SGDLS and CDR2 is YYNGEE. This CDR3 region has 14 residues. The DNA for the CDR3 is TGTGCCAGCAGCGTACACGGCAGCACAGATACGCAGTATTTT. It specifies CASSVHGSTDTQYF.

This clonotype was counted a few times. The V and J genes are TRBV20-1 and TRBJ1-1; maybe TRBD1 (5 bases). This CDR3 contains 11 residues. Trimming stripped 6 bases from V and 8 bases from J, with 13 bases between. CDR1 is DFQATT and CDR2 is SNEGSKA in the germline V gene (reference sequence). CDR3 DNA sequence: TGCAGTGCGGGTACAGCAGGGGAAGCTTTCTTT. Translated: CSAGTAGEAFF.

This clonotype was counted between two and nine times. V is TRBV21-1 and J is TRBJ1-1; the DNA was not compared with TRBD1, the D call given in the table. TRBV21-1 is a recognized pseudogene. This CDR3 region has 15 residues. CDR3 nucleotide sequence: TGTGCCAGCAGCAAGGGAGGACAGAACTACACTGAAGCTTTCTTT. This sequence encodes CASSKGGQNYTEAFF.

This clonotype came up many times. This rearrangement joins TRBV20-1 to TRBJ2-5, with D perhaps TRBD1 (6 bases). V gave up 4 bases and J gave up 5 bases, with 20 bases separating them. Germline CDR1 reads DFQATT; CDR2 reads SNEGSKA (reference sequence). The CDR3 consists of 15 residues. CDR3 residues: CSAKVDRQTWETQYF. The CDR3 DNA sequence: TGCAGTGCTAAAGTGGACAGACAGACTTGGGAGACCCAGTACTTC.

This clonotype was found many times. The chain couples TRBV7-2 to TRBJ2-5, with D perhaps matching TRBD1 (5 bases). V lost 5 bases to trimming and J lost 2 bases, with 18 bases between them. The CDR3 has 16 residues. Germline CDR1 SGHTA, CDR2 FQGNSA. The CDR3 nucleotides read TGTGCCAGCAGCCTATTTAGGACACGACAGCAAGAGACCCAGTACTTC. Encoded protein: CASSLFRTRQQETQYF.

This clonotype appeared many times. The rearrangement joins TRBV11-2 to TRBJ1-1; D call uncertain. The V gene's germline CDR1 is SGHAT and CDR2 FQNNGV. Trimming shortened V by 5 bases and J by 3 bases, and 10 bases separated the two germline ends. The CDR3 sequence is 13 residues long. The CDR3 protein is CASSLRMYTEAFF. The CDR3 DNA reads TGTGCCAGCAGCCTCCGGATGTACACTGAAGCTTTCTTT. The full variable domain, rest sourced from reference TRBV11-2 and TRBJ1-1, is EAGVAQSPRYKIIEKRQSVAFWCNPISGHATLYWYQQILGQGPKLLIQFQNNGVVDDSQLPKDRFSAERLKGVDSTLKIQPAKLEDSAVYLCASSLRMYTEAFFGQGTRLTVV.

The chain's CDR3 is CASSEGRDYQETQYF. CDR3 bases: TGTGCCAGCAGTGAAGGAAGGGACTATCAAGAGACCCAGTACTTC. The chain is built from TRBV2 and TRBJ2-5, with 7 bases fitting TRBD2. Germline-derived CDR1 and CDR2 are SNHLY and FYNNEI. V was clipped by 1 base and J by 2 bases; unmatched bases: 4. This CDR3 comprises 15 residues.

At least ten counts were recorded for this clonotype. V is TRBV20-1 and J is TRBJ1-2; D is possibly TRBD1 (5 bases). Germline CDR1 DFQATT, CDR2 SNEGSKA (reference sequence). Trimming stripped 1 base from V and 6 bases from J, with 9 bases between. The CDR3 runs 12 residues. The CDR3 loop is CSARAGNDGYTF. CDR3 in DNA: TGCAGTGCTAGAGCAGGGAATGATGGCTACACCTTC.